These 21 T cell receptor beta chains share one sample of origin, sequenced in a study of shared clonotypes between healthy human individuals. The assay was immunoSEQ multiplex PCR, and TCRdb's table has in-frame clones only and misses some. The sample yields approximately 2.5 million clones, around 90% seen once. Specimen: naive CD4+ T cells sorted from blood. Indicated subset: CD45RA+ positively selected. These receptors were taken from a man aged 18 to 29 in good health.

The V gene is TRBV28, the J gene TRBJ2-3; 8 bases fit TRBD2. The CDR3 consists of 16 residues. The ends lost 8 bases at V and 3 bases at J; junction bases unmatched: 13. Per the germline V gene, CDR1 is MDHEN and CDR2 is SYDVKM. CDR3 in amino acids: CASRTSRGGGTDTQYF. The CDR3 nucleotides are TGTGCCAGCCGGACCAGCCGGGGGGGCGGGACAGATACGCAGTATTTT. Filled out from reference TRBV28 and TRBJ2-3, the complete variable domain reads DVKVTQSSRYLVKRTGEKVFLECVQDMDHENMFWYRQDPGLGLRLIYFSYDVKMKEKGDIPEGYSVSREKKERFSLILESASTNQTSMYLCASRTSRGGGTDTQYFGPGTRLTVL.

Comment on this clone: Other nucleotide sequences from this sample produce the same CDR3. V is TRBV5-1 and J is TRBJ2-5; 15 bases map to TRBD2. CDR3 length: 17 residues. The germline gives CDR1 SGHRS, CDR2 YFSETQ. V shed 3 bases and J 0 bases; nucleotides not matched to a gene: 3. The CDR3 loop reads CASSSGLAGGYQETQYF. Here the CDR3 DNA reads TGCGCCAGCAGCTCCGGACTAGCGGGAGGGTACCAAGAGACCCAGTACTTC.

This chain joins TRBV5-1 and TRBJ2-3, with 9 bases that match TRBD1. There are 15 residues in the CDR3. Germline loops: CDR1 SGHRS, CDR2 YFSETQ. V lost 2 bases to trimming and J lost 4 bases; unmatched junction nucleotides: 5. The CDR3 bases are TGCGCCAGCAGCTTACAGGGGGCGCAGGCAGATACGCAGTATTTT. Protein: CASSLQGAQADTQYF.

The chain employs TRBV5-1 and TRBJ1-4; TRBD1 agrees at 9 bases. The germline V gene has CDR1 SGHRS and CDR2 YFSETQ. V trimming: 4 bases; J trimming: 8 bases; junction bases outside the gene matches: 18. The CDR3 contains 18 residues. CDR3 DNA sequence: TGCGCCAGCAGCGGTTCAACCGGGACAGGGAGGGGAGGCGAAAAACTGTTTTTT. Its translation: CASSGSTGTGRGGEKLFF.

The CDR3 DNA is TGTGCCAGCAGCGCTTTTCTGACATCCACAGATACGCAGTATTTT. Residues: CASSAFLTSTDTQYF. The chain recombines TRBV9 with TRBJ2-3, with D uncertain. Trimming took off 3 bases at V and 2 bases at J, with 13 bases between the two ends. Per germline, CDR1 SGDLS and CDR2 YYNGEE. This CDR3 comprises 15 residues. Full variable domain (rest looked up from reference TRBV9 and TRBJ2-3): DSGVTQTPKHLITATGQRVTLRCSPRSGDLSVYWYQQSLDQGLQFLIQYYNGEERAKGNILERFSAQQFPDLHSELNLSSLELGDSALYFCASSAFLTSTDTQYFGPGTRLTVL.

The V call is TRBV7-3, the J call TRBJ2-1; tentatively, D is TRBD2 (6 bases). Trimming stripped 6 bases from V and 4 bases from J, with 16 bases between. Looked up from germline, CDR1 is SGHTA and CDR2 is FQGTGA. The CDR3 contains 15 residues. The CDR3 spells CASSLGLALYNEQFF. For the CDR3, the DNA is TGTGCCAGCAGTCTCGGGCTAGCGTTGTACAATGAGCAGTTCTTC.

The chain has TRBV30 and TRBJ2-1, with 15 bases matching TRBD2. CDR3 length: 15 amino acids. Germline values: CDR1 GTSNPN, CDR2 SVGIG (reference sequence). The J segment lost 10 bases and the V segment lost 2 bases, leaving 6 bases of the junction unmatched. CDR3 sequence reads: CAWSRGLAGGGEQFF. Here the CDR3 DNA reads TGTGCCTGGAGTCGGGGACTAGCGGGAGGCGGGGAGCAGTTCTTC. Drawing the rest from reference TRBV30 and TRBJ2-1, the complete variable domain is SQTIHQWPATLVQPVGSPLSLECTVEGTSNPNLYWYRQAAGRGLQLLFYSVGIGQISSEVPQNLSASRPQDRQFILSSKKLLLSDSGFYLCAWSRGLAGGGEQFFGPGTRLTVL.

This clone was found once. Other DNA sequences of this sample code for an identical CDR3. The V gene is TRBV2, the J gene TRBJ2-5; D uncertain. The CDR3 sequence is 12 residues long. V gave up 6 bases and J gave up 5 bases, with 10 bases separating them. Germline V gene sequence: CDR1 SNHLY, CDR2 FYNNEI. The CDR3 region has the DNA TGTGCCAGCAGAGGAGATGGGGAGACCCAGTACTTC. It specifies CASRGDGETQYF.

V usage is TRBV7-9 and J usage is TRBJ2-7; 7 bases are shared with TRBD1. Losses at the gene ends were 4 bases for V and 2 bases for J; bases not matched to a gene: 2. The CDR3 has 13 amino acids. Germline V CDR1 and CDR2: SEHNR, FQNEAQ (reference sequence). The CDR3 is CASSSQGPYEQYF. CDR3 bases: TGTGCCAGCAGCTCACAGGGGCCCTACGAGCAGTACTTC.

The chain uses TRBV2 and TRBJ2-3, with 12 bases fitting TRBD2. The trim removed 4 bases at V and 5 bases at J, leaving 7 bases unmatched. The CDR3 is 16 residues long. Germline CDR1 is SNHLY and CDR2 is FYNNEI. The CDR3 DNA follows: TGTGCCAGCAGTGGACTAGCGGGAGCCCCGGGAGATACGCAGTATTTT. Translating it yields CASSGLAGAPGDTQYF.

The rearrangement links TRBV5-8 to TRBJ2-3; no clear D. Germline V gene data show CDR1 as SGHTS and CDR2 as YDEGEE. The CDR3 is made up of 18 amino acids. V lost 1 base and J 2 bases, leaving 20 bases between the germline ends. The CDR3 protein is CASSLYAAASRNTDTQYF. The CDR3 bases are TGTGCCAGCAGCTTGTATGCCGCGGCCTCCAGAAACACAGATACGCAGTATTTT.

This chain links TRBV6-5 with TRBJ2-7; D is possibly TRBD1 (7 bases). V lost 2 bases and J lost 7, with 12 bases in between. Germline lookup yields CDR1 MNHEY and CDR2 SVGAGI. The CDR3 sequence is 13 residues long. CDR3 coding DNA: TGTGCCAGCAGTTACAAGGGGGCGGGGGAGCAGTACTTC. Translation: CASSYKGAGEQYF.

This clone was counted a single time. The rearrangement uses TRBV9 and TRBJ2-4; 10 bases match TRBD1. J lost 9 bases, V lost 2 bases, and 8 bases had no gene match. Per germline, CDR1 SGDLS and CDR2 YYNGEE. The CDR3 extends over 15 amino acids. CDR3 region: CASSVGMGQGPIQYF. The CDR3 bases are TGTGCCAGCAGCGTCGGAATGGGACAGGGGCCCATTCAGTACTTC.

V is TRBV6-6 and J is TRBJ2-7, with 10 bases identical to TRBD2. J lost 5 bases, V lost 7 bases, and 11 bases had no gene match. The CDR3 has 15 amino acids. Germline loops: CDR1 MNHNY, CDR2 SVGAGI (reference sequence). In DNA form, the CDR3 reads TGTGCCAGCACCCCGACGAGGACTAGCGGCCACGAGCAGTACTTC. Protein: CASTPTRTSGHEQYF.

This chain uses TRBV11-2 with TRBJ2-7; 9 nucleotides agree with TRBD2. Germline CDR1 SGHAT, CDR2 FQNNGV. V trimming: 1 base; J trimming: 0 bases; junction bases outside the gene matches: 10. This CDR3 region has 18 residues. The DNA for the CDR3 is TGTGCCAGCAGCTTAGTAGGAGCGGGAGGCCAATTCTCCTACGAGCAGTACTTC. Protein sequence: CASSLVGAGGQFSYEQYF.

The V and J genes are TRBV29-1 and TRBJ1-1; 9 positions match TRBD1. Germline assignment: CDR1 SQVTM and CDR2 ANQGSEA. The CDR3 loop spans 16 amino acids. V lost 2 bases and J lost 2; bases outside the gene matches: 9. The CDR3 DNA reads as TGCAGCGTTGAACCCCGGGACAGGGCGATAAACACTGAAGCTTTCTTT. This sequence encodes CSVEPRDRAINTEAFF.

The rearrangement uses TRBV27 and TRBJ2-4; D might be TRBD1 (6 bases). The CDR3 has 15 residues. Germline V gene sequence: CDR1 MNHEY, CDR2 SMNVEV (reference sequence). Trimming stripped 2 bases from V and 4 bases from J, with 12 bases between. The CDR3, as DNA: TGTGCCAGCAGTTTAATCTGGACAGAGAAAAACATTCAGTACTTC. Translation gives CASSLIWTEKNIQYF.

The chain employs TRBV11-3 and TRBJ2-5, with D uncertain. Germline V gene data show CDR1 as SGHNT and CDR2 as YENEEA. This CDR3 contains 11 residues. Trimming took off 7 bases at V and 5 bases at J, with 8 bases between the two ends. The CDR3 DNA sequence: TGTGCCAGCAACCCCTCGGAGACCCAGTACTTC. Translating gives CASNPSETQYF.

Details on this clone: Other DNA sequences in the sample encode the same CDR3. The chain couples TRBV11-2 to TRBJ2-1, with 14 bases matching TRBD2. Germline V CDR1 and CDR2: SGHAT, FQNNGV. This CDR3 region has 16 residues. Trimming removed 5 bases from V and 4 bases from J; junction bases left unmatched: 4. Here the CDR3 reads CASSPGLAGGYNEQFF. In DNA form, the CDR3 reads TGTGCCAGCAGCCCCGGACTAGCGGGAGGTTACAATGAGCAGTTCTTC.

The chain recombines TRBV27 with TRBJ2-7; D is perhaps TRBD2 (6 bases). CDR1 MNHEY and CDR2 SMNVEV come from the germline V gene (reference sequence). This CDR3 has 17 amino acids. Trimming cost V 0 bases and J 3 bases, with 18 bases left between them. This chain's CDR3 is CASSLSAQLWGDYEQYF. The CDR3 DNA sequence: TGTGCCAGCAGTTTATCGGCCCAACTTTGGGGGGACTACGAGCAGTACTTC.

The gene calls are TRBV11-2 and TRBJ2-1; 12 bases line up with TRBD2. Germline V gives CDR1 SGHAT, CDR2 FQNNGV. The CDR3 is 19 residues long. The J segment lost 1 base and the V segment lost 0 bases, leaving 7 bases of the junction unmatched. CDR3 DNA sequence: TGTGCCAGCAGCTTAGACCCTGGGACTAGCGGGCTTTCCTACAATGAGCAGTTCTTC. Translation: CASSLDPGTSGLSYNEQFF.